The following is a TCR beta chain sequence with its context. This sample is drawn from a study of blood T cell repertoires in COVID-19. At the level of the study: Material from acute and convalescent COVID-19 was sourced from the United States, Italy and Spain. T cells, B-cell-depleted T cells, or PBMCs supplied cDNA or gDNA.

V dropped 0 bases and J dropped 3 bases, with 9 bases sitting between them. Germline V lookup: CDR1 LGHDT, CDR2 YNNKEL (reference sequence). The CDR3 runs to 15 residues. Assay used: immunoSEQ multiplex PCR; TCRdb lists only in-frame clones, some missing. Counted here are 200,000 to 250,000 clones, approximately 82% occurring once; the ten biggest clones make up approximately 10%. Sequencing used peripheral blood. The J gene is TRBJ2-1, the V gene TRBV3-1 (or the pseudogene TRBV3-2); D gene unclear. This TCR was recovered from a man aged 50-60 years with active or convalescent COVID-19. The CDR3 reads CASSQEGRNYNEQFF. The CDR3 DNA sequence: TGTGCCAGCAGCCAAGAGGGCAGGAACTACAATGAGCAGTTCTTC.